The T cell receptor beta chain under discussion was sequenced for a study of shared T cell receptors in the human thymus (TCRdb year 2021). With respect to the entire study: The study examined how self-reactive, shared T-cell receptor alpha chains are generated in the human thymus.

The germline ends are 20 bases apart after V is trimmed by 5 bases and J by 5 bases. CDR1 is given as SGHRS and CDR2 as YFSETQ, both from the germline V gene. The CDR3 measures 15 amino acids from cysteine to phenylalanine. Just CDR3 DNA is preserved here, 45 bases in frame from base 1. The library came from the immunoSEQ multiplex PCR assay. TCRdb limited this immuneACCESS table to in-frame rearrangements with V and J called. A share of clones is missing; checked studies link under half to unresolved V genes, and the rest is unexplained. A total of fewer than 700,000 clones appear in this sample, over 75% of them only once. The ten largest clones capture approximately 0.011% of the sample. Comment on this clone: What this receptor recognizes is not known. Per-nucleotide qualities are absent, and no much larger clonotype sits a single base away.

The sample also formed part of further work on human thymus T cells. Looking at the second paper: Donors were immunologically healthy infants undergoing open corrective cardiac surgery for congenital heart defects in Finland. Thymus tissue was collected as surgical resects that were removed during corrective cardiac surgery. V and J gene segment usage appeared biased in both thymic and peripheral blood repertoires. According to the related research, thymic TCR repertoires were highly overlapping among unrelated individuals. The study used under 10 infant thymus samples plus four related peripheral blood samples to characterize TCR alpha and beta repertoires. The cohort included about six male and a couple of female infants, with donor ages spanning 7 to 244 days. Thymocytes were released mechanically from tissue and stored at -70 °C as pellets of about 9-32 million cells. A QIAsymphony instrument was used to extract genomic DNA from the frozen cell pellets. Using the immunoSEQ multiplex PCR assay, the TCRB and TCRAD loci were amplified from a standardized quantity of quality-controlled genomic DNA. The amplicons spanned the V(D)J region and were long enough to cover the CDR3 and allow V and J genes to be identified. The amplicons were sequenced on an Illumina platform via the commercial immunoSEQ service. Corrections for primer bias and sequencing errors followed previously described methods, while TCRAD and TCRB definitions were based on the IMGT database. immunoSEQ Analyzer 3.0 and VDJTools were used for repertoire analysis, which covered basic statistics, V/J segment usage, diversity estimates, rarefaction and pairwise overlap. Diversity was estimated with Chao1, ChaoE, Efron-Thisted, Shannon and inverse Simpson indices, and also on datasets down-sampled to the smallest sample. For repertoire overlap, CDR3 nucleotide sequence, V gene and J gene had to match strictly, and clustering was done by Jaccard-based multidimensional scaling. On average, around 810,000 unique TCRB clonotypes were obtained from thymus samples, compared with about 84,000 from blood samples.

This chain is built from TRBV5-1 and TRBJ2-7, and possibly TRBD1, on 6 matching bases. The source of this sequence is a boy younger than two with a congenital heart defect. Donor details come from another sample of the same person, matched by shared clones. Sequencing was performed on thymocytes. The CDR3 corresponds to CASRSRTGQLDEQYF. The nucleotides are TGCGCCAGCAGATCAAGGACGGGACAATTGGACGAGCAGTACTTC.